Listed here are 30 T cell receptor beta chains from one sample, sequenced in a study of radiation and T cells in renal cell carcinoma. Here immunoSEQ multiplex PCR was the method, and the copy in TCRdb shows in-frame clones only, minus some. The repertoire includes more than 140,000 clones, over 80% of them detected once, and roughly 25% sits in the top ten. The sample's time point: baseline pretreatment blood. Treatment described: 15 Gy SBRT to primary tumor, nephrectomy 4 weeks later. Here the sequenced sample was blood, taken from a patient whose treatment included radiotherapy and nephrectomy. The receptors were gathered from a woman between 50 and 59 years old with renal cell carcinoma.

This chain links TRBV19 with TRBJ1-1; D may be TRBD1 (6 bases). Germline values: CDR1 LNHDA, CDR2 SQIVND (reference sequence). The CDR3 totals 12 residues. Trimming took off 6 bases at V and 5 bases at J, with 10 bases between the two ends. As DNA, the CDR3 is TGTGCCAGTAGCACAGGGAGAACTGAAGCTTTCTTT. Its translation: CASSTGRTEAFF. Based on the CDR3 plus reference TRBV19 and TRBJ1-1, the full variable domain is DGGITQSPKYLFRKEGQNVTLSCEQNLNHDAMYWYRQDPGQGLRLIYYSQIVNDFQKGDIAEGYSVSREKKESFPLTVTSAQKNPTAFYLCASSTGRTEAFFGQGTRLTVV.

The chain links TRBV2 to TRBJ1-2; no clear D. The CDR3 sequence is 14 residues long. V dropped 7 bases and J dropped 0 bases, with 12 bases sitting between them. CDR1 and CDR2 from the germline V gene are SNHLY and FYNNEI. The CDR3 bases are TGTGCCAGCATAGTTTACGGGGCTAACTATGGCTACACCTTC. This translates into CASIVYGANYGYTF.

In this sample, this clone turned up a few times. The gene calls are TRBV2 and TRBJ2-1; 10 bases agree with TRBD1. The CDR3 sequence is 18 residues long. Per germline, CDR1 SNHLY and CDR2 FYNNEI. Unmatched junction bases numbered 16, after V lost 7 bases and J lost 4 bases. This chain's CDR3 is CASKTGGGFLVLYNEQFF. The CDR3 DNA sequence: TGTGCCAGCAAGACAGGGGGCGGCTTTCTCGTTTTGTACAATGAGCAGTTCTTC. Complete variable domain (other parts from reference TRBV2 and TRBJ2-1): EPEVTQTPSHQVTQMGQEVILRCVPISNHLYFYWYRQILGQKVEFLVSFYNNEISEKSEIFDDQFSVERPDGSNFTLKIRSTKLEDSAMYFCASKTGGGFLVLYNEQFFGPGTRLTVL.

The chain is built from TRBV6-1 and TRBJ2-7; D may correspond to TRBD1 or TRBD2 (5 bases each). V lost 4 bases and J 7 bases, leaving 14 bases between the germline ends. CDR1 and CDR2 (germline): MNHNS, SASEGT. The CDR3 runs to 13 residues. CDR3 sequence reads: CASSAPGAGEQYF. CDR3 DNA: TGTGCCAGCAGTGCCCCCGGGGCGGGTGAGCAGTACTTC.

The chain recombines TRBV4-3 with TRBJ2-3; D not certain. The length of the CDR3 is 16 residues. Germline V lookup: CDR1 LGHNA, CDR2 YSLEER. Trimming took 3 bases from V and 6 from J, leaving 19 bases between them. CDR3 sequence (DNA): TGCGCCAGCAGCCAGTCGGGTTTCGGAGACACGGATACGCAGTATTTT. Amino acids: CASSQSGFGDTDTQYF.

With regard to this clone: Other DNA variants within this sample encode the same CDR3. The V gene is TRBV25-1, the J gene TRBJ1-4; possible D gene TRBD1, 5 bases. This CDR3 is built from 14 residues. The V and J ends lost 4 bases and 5 bases respectively, with 11 bases between them. Germline V gene data show CDR1 as MGHDK and CDR2 as SYGVNS. For the CDR3, the DNA is TGTGCCAGCAGTGGGGGGGGAGGGAATGAAAAACTGTTTTTT. It encodes CASSGGGGNEKLFF.

This sequence joins TRBV15 and TRBJ2-3, with 7 bases fitting TRBD2. Germline V lookup: CDR1 LNHNV, CDR2 YYDKDF (reference sequence). Trimming cost V 2 bases and J 5 bases; bases outside gene matches: 10. The CDR3 length is 16 residues. The CDR3 region has the DNA TGTGCCACCAGCAGAAGTCTAGCGGACCTTCAAGATACGCAGTATTTT. It codes for CATSRSLADLQDTQYF.

The chain is built from TRBV29-1 and TRBJ1-4, with a possible D match to TRBD1 (5 bases). Between the trimmed V and J ends, which lost 0 bases and 7 bases, there was a span of 27 bases. Germline loops: CDR1 SQVTM, CDR2 ANQGSEA. The CDR3 has 19 residues. The CDR3 here is CSVEDPGAGFLAGGEKLFF. The CDR3 coding sequence is TGCAGCGTTGAAGATCCTGGGGCAGGGTTCCTCGCTGGTGGTGAAAAACTGTTTTTT.

This clone was seen more than once but under ten times. The gene calls are TRBV10-3 and TRBJ2-6; weak D call: TRBD2 (5 bases). From germline, CDR1 is ENHRY and CDR2 SYGVKD. This CDR3 contains 12 residues. Trimming stripped 3 bases from V and 11 bases from J, with 8 bases between. The chain's CDR3 is CAISDTDYVLTF. In DNA, the CDR3 is TGTGCCATCAGTGACACGGACTACGTCCTGACTTTC.

This chain connects TRBV5-1 to TRBJ1-2; 9 bases map to TRBD1. The germline V gene has CDR1 SGHRS and CDR2 YFSETQ. V dropped 5 bases and J dropped 4; count of bases not matched to a gene: 0. The CDR3 is made up of 12 amino acids. DNA for the CDR3: TGCGCCAGCAGGACAGGGGGCTATGGCTACACCTTC. It encodes CASRTGGYGYTF.

The gene calls are TRBV28 and TRBJ2-7; TRBD2 matches at 7 bases. Germline lookup yields CDR1 MDHEN and CDR2 SYDVKM. The CDR3 loop spans 11 amino acids. V shed 5 bases, J shed 5 bases, and the junction held 0 bases outside the gene matches. The CDR3 protein is CASSGGDEQYF. The DNA of the CDR3 is TGTGCCAGCAGTGGGGGGGACGAGCAGTACTTC.

The rearrangement uses TRBV11-2 and TRBJ2-1; 8 positions match TRBD1. Losses at the gene ends were 5 bases for V and 9 bases for J; bases not matched to a gene: 6. From germline, CDR1 is SGHAT and CDR2 FQNNGV. The CDR3 runs 13 residues. The CDR3 reads CASSEQGVSEQFF. The CDR3 nucleotides are TGTGCCAGCAGCGAACAGGGGGTTAGTGAGCAGTTCTTC.

The CDR3: CATDTGTGREKLFF. DNA for the CDR3: TGTGCCACCGATACCGGGACAGGCCGGGAAAAACTGTTTTTT. The chain combines TRBV19 with TRBJ1-4, with 8 positions matching TRBD1. Germline lookup yields CDR1 LNHDA and CDR2 SQIVND (reference sequence). The J segment lost 8 bases and the V segment lost 10 bases, leaving 12 bases of the junction unmatched. This CDR3 is 14 amino acids long. The full variable domain, rest sourced from reference TRBV19 and TRBJ1-4, is DGGITQSPKYLFRKEGQNVTLSCEQNLNHDAMYWYRQDPGQGLRLIYYSQIVNDFQKGDIAEGYSVSREKKESFPLTVTSAQKNPTAFYLCATDTGTGREKLFFGSGTQLSVL.

This clone appeared a few times. This rearrangement joins TRBV30 to TRBJ1-4; D is undetermined. Looked up from germline, CDR1 is GTSNPN and CDR2 is SVGIG (reference sequence). The CDR3 sequence is 13 residues long. V was shortened by 4 bases and J by 8 bases, with 14 bases between the two germline ends. The CDR3 DNA follows: TGTGCCTGGAATTCCGGGGTTGGCGAAAAACTGTTTTTT. It specifies CAWNSGVGEKLFF.

The rearrangement uses TRBV5-1 and TRBJ2-2, with D possibly called TRBD1 or TRBD2 (6 bases each). In germline, CDR1 is SGHRS, CDR2 YFSETQ. CDR3 length: 15 residues. Trimming took 6 bases from V and 5 from J, leaving 17 bases between them. The CDR3 region has the DNA TGCGCCAGCACACTTGGGGGGCGAGCGACCGGGGAGCTGTTTTTT. Its protein product is CASTLGGRATGELFF.

V is TRBV5-1 and J is TRBJ2-1, with a tentative D call TRBD1 (6 bases). Germline values: CDR1 SGHRS, CDR2 YFSETQ. V lost 4 bases and J 8 bases, leaving 13 bases between the germline ends. CDR3 length: 13 residues. CDR3 DNA sequence: TGCGCCAGCAGCCTACCACAGGGTCATGAGCAGTTCTTC. Translation gives CASSLPQGHEQFF.

The V and J genes are TRBV5-4 and TRBJ1-5, with a possible D match to TRBD1 (5 bases). This CDR3 has 14 residues. The V and J ends lost 7 bases and 2 bases respectively, with 13 bases between them. Germline V gene sequence: CDR1 SGHNT, CDR2 YYREEE (reference sequence). The CDR3 reads CASSTGLGNQPQHF. DNA for the CDR3: TGTGCCAGCTCAACGGGACTTGGCAATCAGCCCCAGCATTTT.

V gene TRBV7-2 combines with J gene TRBJ2-3; D gene uncertain. The CDR3 is 13 residues long. Germline V gene lookup returns CDR1 SGHTA and CDR2 FQGNSA. Trimming took off 5 bases at V and 4 bases at J, with 10 bases between the two ends. The CDR3 is CASSLAYSDTQYF. The CDR3 DNA reads TGTGCCAGCAGCCTGGCCTACTCAGATACGCAGTATTTT.

A note on this clone: Possible read error: a much larger clone is one base away. The same CDR3 is also encoded by other DNA sequences in this sample. The chain carries TRBV5-1 and TRBJ1-2; D is uncertain. This CDR3 region has 15 residues. Germline V CDR1 and CDR2: SGHRS, YFSETQ. CDR3: CASSPVPWFLGGYTF. The CDR3 DNA reads TGTGCCAGCAGCCCGGTTCCCTGGTTCTTAGGTGGCTACACCTTC.

This chain links TRBV25-1 with TRBJ2-1; D possibly corresponds to TRBD1 (6 bases). The CDR3 covers 14 residues. From germline, CDR1 is MGHDK and CDR2 SYGVNS. Trimming cost V 6 bases and J 4 bases, with 13 bases left between them. CDR3 coding DNA: TGTGCCAGCAGCCGAGGGGGTGGGTACAATGAGCAGTTCTTC. This sequence encodes CASSRGGGYNEQFF.

This clone was recorded only once. This rearrangement joins TRBV5-1 to TRBJ2-1, with 9 positions matching TRBD2. J lost 9 bases, V lost 3 bases, and 10 bases had no gene match. Germline-derived CDR1 and CDR2 are SGHRS and YFSETQ. The CDR3 loop spans 15 amino acids. As DNA, the CDR3 is TGCGCCAGCAGCTGGGGGGCGGGAGGGCCCAGTGAGCAGTTCTTC. Translated: CASSWGAGGPSEQFF.

V and J are TRBV9 and TRBJ2-4; no clear D gene. The germline V and J ends were trimmed by 4 bases and 2 bases, with 16 bases remaining between them. Germline CDR1 and CDR2: SGDLS and YYNGEE. The length of the CDR3 is 16 residues. The CDR3 bases are TGTGCCAGCAGCCCCCTCCGGAGTTTCTCCAAAAACATTCAGTACTTC. It codes for CASSPLRSFSKNIQYF.

The V and J genes are TRBV29-1 and TRBJ1-2; 9 nucleotides line up with TRBD1. The germline V gene encodes CDR1 SQVTM and CDR2 ANQGSEA. CDR3 length equals 17 residues. V was clipped by 5 bases and J by 4 bases; unmatched bases: 17. This CDR3 reads CSVLRNRNRGPSYGYTF. The CDR3, as DNA: TGCAGCGTTCTACGAAATAGGAACAGGGGGCCTAGCTATGGCTACACCTTC.

This chain links TRBV14 with TRBJ2-1; D is perhaps TRBD1 or TRBD2 (5 bases each). Germline V gene lookup returns CDR1 SGHDN and CDR2 FVKESK. The ends were cut back, 3 bases at V and 2 bases at J, with 11 bases in the middle. The CDR3 spans 15 residues. The CDR3 spells CASSHRDPTYNEQFF. CDR3 DNA sequence: TGTGCCAGCAGCCACCGGGACCCTACCTACAATGAGCAGTTCTTC.

This chain connects TRBV25-1 to TRBJ1-4; D remains unclear. From germline, CDR1 is MGHDK and CDR2 SYGVNS. The ends were cut back, 3 bases at V and 11 bases at J, with 10 bases in the middle. CDR3 length equals 12 residues. CDR3 sequence reads: CASSDPNFKLFF. Here the CDR3 DNA reads TGTGCCAGCAGTGACCCTAACTTTAAACTGTTTTTT. Drawing the rest from reference TRBV25-1 and TRBJ1-4, the complete variable domain is EADIYQTPRYLVIGTGKKITLECSQTMGHDKMYWYQQDPGMELHLIHYSYGVNSTEKGDLSSESTVSRIRTEHFPLTLESARPSHTSQYLCASSDPNFKLFFGSGTQLSVL.

This rearrangement joins TRBV6-6 to TRBJ2-7; 9 bases match TRBD1. The CDR3 loop spans 14 amino acids. Unmatched junction bases numbered 9, after V lost 5 bases and J lost 7 bases. CDR1 and CDR2 from the germline V gene are MNHNY and SVGAGI (reference sequence). CDR3 residues: CASSTGGARREQYF. CDR3 nucleotide sequence: TGTGCCAGCAGTACAGGGGGCGCAAGGAGAGAGCAGTACTTC.

This chain links TRBV6-5 with TRBJ2-3; D call uncertain. This CDR3 has 12 residues. Looked up from germline, CDR1 is MNHEY and CDR2 is SVGAGI. The DNA of the CDR3 is TGTGCTTGCACGGGTAGAACAGATACGCAGTATTTT. This gives the protein CACTGRTDTQYF.

This chain joins TRBV5-1 and TRBJ1-2; D remains ambiguous. Germline CDR1 and CDR2: SGHRS and YFSETQ. V was shortened by 2 bases and J by 7 bases, with 18 bases between the two germline ends. This CDR3 has 15 amino acids. The CDR3 spells CASSFGEVQGGGYTF. In nucleotides, the CDR3 is TGCGCCAGCAGCTTCGGGGAGGTCCAAGGCGGTGGCTACACCTTC. The full variable domain, its missing parts supplied by reference TRBV5-1 and TRBJ1-2, is KAGVTQTPRYLIKTRGQQVTLSCSPISGHRSVSWYQQTPGQGLQFLFEYFSETQRNKGNFPGRFSGRQFSNSRSEMNVSTLELGDSALYLCASSFGEVQGGGYTFGSGTRLTVV.

V gene TRBV18 combines with J gene TRBJ2-5, with D possibly being TRBD1 (7 bases). Germline V CDR1 and CDR2: KGHSH, LQKENI. This CDR3 has 14 residues. V lost 3 bases to trimming and J lost 2 bases, with 10 bases between them. The CDR3: CASSPTGRQETQYF. The DNA of the CDR3 is TGTGCCAGCTCACCGACAGGGAGGCAAGAGACCCAGTACTTC.

In its sample, this clone was seen a few times. This rearrangement joins TRBV2 to TRBJ1-1; tentative D call: TRBD1 (5 bases). The CDR3 is made up of 13 amino acids. Trimming took 8 bases from V and 0 from J, leaving 10 bases between them. Per the germline V gene, CDR1 is SNHLY and CDR2 is FYNNEI. Written as DNA, the CDR3 is TGTGCCAGCGGGGACGGAATGAACACTGAAGCTTTCTTT. Its protein product is CASGDGMNTEAFF.